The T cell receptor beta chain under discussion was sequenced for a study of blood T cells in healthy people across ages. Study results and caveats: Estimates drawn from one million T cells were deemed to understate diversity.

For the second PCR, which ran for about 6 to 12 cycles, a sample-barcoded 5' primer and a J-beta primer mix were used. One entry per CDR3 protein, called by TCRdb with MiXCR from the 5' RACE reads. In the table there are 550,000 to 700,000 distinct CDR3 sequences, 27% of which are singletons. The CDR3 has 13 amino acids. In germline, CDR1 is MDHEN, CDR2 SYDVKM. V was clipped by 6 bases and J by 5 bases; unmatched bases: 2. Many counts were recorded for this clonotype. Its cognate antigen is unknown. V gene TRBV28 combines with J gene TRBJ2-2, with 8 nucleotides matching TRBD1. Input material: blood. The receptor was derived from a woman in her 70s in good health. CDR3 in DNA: TGTGCCAGCAGCCACAGGGGGACCGGGGAGCTGTTTTTT. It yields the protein CASSHRGTGELFF. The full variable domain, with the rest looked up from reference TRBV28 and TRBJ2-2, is DVKVTQSSRYLVKRTGEKVFLECVQDMDHENMFWYRQDPGLGLRLIYFSYDVKMKEKGDIPEGYSVSREKKERFSLILESASTNQTSMYLCASSHRGTGELFFGEGSRLTVL.